The 11 T cell receptor beta chains below come from one sample, sequenced in a study of cytomegalovirus exposure and HLA in healthy donors. The PCR was carried out with 60 Vbeta primers and 13 Jbeta primers. Some clones are missing from TCRdb's copy, which holds only in-frame ones; the method was immunoSEQ multiplex PCR. The sample consists of 130,000 to 150,000 clones, roughly 75% of them appearing once. Material for sequencing was PBMCs. These receptors were obtained from a middle-aged man in good health and CMV-seropositive.

The rearrangement uses TRBV7-2 and TRBJ2-7; 7 positions match TRBD2. Unmatched junction bases numbered 8, after V lost 2 bases and J lost 7 bases. The CDR3 has 14 amino acids. Per the germline V gene, CDR1 is SGHTA and CDR2 is FQGNSA. DNA for the CDR3: TGTGCCAGCAGCTTACTCGCGGGAGCGGGGGAGCAGTACTTC. It translates to CASSLLAGAGEQYF.

The chain combines TRBV6-1 with TRBJ1-2; D remains ambiguous. CDR3 length equals 16 residues. Germline CDR1 reads MNHNS; CDR2 reads SASEGT. V was pared by 1 base and J by 0 bases, with 12 bases between. The CDR3 spells CASSEEVQVANYGYTF. CDR3 nucleotides: TGTGCCAGCAGTGAAGAAGTCCAGGTAGCTAACTATGGCTACACCTTC.

The chain is built from TRBV4-2 and TRBJ2-3, with D unresolved. Germline assignment: CDR1 LGHNA and CDR2 YNFKEQ. This CDR3 is built from 19 residues. V lost 0 bases and J lost 0, with 19 bases in between. The DNA of the CDR3 is TGTGCCAGCAGCCAAGATCTCGTCGAGACTCGATCTAGCACAGATACGCAGTATTTT. It specifies CASSQDLVETRSSTDTQYF.

The V call is TRBV6-5, the J call TRBJ1-3, with D uncertain. Trimming cost V 0 bases and J 0 bases, with 6 bases left between them. The CDR3 length is 15 residues. In germline, CDR1 is MNHEY, CDR2 SVGAGI. The CDR3 DNA reads as TGTGCCAGCAGTTACTCGGGGAGCTCTGGAAACACCATATATTTT. The encoded protein is CASSYSGSSGNTIYF.

The chain joins TRBV11-2 to TRBJ2-6; tentative D call: TRBD1 (6 bases). The CDR3 totals 13 residues. Per germline, CDR1 SGHAT and CDR2 FQNNGV. The V and J ends lost 5 bases and 12 bases respectively, with 14 bases between them. CDR3 protein: CASSPDRILVLTF. In DNA, the CDR3 is TGTGCCAGCAGCCCTGACAGGATTCTCGTCCTGACTTTC.

V usage is TRBV15 and J usage is TRBJ1-2, with TRBD1 as a possible D gene (5 bases). V was trimmed by 1 base and J by 2 bases, leaving 8 bases between them. The length of the CDR3 is 14 residues. CDR1 and CDR2 from the germline V gene are LNHNV and YYDKDF (reference sequence). The chain's CDR3 is CATSRAGGNYGYTF. DNA for the CDR3: TGTGCCACCAGCAGAGCGGGGGGGAACTATGGCTACACCTTC.

This clone was seen a single time. The chain carries TRBV20-1 and TRBJ2-5; no firm D call. V was clipped by 4 bases and J by 4 bases, with 4 bases between them. There are 10 residues in the CDR3. In germline, CDR1 is DFQATT, CDR2 SNEGSKA (reference sequence). The CDR3 region has the DNA TGCAGTGCTAATCGAGAGACCCAGTACTTC. The encoded protein is CSANRETQYF.

The chain carries TRBV2 and TRBJ2-1; 8 positions match TRBD1. Germline CDR1 is SNHLY and CDR2 is FYNNEI. The junction had 14 bases not matched to a gene; V was cut back by 9 bases and J by 10 bases. There are 14 residues in the CDR3. The CDR3, as DNA: TGTGCCAGTACCGGGACAGGCGACTATTGGGAGCAGTTCTTC. Translated, it gives CASTGTGDYWEQFF.

The chain recombines TRBV5-6 with TRBJ2-1, with TRBD2 matching 13 bases. This CDR3 spans 16 amino acids. Germline trimming cut 2 bases from V and 6 bases from J; bases unmatched to any gene: 5. Germline CDR1 and CDR2: SGHDT and YYEEEE. The CDR3 nucleotides are TGTGCCAGCAGCTTACCGGGACTAGCGGGGTTCAATGAGCAGTTCTTC. Translation: CASSLPGLAGFNEQFF.

The V gene is TRBV5-4, the J gene TRBJ2-5, with 8 positions matching TRBD1. The J call is doubtful: the DNA matches TRBJ2-7 better. Germline V gene data show CDR1 as SGHNT and CDR2 as YYREEE (reference sequence). The CDR3 loop spans 14 amino acids. The chain's CDR3 is CASTFGQGEYEQYF. CDR3 bases: TGTGCCAGCACCTTCGGACAGGGCGAGTACGAGCAGTACTTC.

The J gene is TRBJ1-1, the V gene TRBV5-4; 12 nucleotides line up with TRBD1. The CDR3 is 17 amino acids. The V gene end was trimmed by 4 bases and the J gene end by 4 bases; junction bases not matched to a gene: 11. Looked up from germline, CDR1 is SGHNT and CDR2 is YYREEE (reference sequence). CDR3 coding DNA: TGTGCCAGCAGCCCGAGACGGGACAGGGGGCTGGGCACTGAAGCTTTCTTT. Amino acids: CASSPRRDRGLGTEAFF.